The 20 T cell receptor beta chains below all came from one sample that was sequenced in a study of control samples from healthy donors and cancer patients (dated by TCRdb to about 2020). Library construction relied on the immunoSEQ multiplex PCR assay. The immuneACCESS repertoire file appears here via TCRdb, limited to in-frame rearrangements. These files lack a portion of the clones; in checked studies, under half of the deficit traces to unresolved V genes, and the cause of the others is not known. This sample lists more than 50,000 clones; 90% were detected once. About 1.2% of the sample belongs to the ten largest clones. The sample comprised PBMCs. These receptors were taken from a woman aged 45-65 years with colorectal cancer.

CDR3: CASSESTWGDTEAFF. The CDR3 DNA reads as TGCGCCAGCAGTGAGTCGACTTGGGGGGACACTGAAGCTTTCTTT. The chain links TRBV10-2 to TRBJ1-1, with D possibly TRBD1 on 5 matching bases. The germline CDR1 and CDR2 sequences are WSHSY and SAAADI. The CDR3 has 15 residues. Trimming stripped 0 bases from V and 3 bases from J, with 11 bases between.

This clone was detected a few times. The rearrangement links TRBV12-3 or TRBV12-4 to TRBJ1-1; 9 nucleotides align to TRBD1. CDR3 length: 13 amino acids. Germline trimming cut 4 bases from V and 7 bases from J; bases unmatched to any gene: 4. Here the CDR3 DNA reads TGTGCCAGCAGTTCCGGGACAGGGCTTGAAGCTTTCTTT. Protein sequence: CASSSGTGLEAFF.

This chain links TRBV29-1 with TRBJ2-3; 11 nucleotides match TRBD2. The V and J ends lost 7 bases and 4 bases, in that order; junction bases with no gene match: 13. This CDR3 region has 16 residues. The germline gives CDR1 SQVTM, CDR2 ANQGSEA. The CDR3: CSAASGRSALADTQYF. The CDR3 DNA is TGCAGCGCGGCTAGCGGGAGGTCCGCACTGGCAGATACGCAGTATTTT.

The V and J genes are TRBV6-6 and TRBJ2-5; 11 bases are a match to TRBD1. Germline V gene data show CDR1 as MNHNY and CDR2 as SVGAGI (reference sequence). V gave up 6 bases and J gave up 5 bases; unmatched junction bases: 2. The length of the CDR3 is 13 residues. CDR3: CASRGQGGETQYF. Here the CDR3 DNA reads TGTGCCAGCAGGGGACAGGGGGGGGAGACCCAGTACTTC.

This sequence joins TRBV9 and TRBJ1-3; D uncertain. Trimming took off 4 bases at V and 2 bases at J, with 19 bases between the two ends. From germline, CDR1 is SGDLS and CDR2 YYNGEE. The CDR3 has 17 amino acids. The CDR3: CASSLTSPGSPGNTIYF. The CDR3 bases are TGTGCCAGCAGCCTCACCTCCCCGGGGTCCCCTGGAAACACCATATATTTT.

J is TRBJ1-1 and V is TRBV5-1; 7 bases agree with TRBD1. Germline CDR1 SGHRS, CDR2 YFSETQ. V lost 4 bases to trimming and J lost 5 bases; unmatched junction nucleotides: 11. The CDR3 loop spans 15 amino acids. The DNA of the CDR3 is TGCGCCAGCAGCACCCGAGGGGGCGCGGGAACTGAAGCTTTCTTT. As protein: CASSTRGGAGTEAFF.

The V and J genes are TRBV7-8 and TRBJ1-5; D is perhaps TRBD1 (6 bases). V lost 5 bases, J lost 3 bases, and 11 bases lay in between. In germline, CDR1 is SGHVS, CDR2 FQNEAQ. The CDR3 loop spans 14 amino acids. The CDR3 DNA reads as TGTGCCAGCAGCGCGGGACAATCCAATCAGCCCCAGCATTTT. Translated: CASSAGQSNQPQHF.

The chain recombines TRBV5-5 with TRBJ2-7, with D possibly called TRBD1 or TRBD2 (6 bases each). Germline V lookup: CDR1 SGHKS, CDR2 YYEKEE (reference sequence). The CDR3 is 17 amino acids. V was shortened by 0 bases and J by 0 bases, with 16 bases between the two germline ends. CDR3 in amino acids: CASSLGGAGPSSYEQYF. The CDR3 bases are TGTGCCAGCAGCTTGGGGGGGGCGGGACCGAGCTCCTACGAGCAGTACTTC. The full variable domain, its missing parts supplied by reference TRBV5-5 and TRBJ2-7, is DAGVTQSPTHLIKTRGQQVTLRCSPISGHKSVSWYQQVLGQGPQFIFQYYEKEERGRGNFPDRFSARQFPNYSSELNVNALLLGDSALYLCASSLGGAGPSSYEQYFGPGTRLTVT.

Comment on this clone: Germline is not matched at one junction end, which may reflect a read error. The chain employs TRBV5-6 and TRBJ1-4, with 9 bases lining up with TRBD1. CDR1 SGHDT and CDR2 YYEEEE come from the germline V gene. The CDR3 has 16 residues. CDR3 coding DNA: TGTGCCAGCAGTTTGGTCCCGGGACAGGGTGGTGAAAAACTGTTTTTT. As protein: CASSLVPGQGGEKLFF.

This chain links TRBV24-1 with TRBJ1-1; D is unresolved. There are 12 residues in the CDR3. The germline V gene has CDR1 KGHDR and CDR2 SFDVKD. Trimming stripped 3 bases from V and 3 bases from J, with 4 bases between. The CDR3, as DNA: TGTGCCACCAGTGATGGAGACACTGAAGCTTTCTTT. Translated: CATSDGDTEAFF.

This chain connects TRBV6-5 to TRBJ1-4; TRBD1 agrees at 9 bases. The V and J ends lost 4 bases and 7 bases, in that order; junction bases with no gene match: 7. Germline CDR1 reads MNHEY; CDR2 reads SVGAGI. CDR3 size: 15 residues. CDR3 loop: CASSFDRGIGEKLFF. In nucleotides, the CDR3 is TGTGCCAGCAGTTTCGACAGGGGGATTGGTGAAAAACTGTTTTTT.

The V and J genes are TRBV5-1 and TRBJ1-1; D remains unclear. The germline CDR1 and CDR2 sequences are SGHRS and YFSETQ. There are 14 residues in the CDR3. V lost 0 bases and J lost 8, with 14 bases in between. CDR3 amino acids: CASSLVSRISEAFF. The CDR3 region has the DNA TGCGCCAGCAGCTTGGTCAGTAGGATTTCAGAAGCTTTCTTT.

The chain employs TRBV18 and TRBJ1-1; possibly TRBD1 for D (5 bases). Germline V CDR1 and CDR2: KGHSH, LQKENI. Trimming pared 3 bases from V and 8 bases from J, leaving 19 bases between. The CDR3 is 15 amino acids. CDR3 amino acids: CASSPRQIQTSEAFF. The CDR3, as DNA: TGTGCCAGCTCACCTAGACAGATCCAAACGAGCGAAGCTTTCTTT.

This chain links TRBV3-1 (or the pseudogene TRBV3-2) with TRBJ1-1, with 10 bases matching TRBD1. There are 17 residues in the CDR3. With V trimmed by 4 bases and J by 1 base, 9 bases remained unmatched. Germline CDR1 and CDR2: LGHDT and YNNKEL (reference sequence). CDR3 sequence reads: CASSPTGGAGQNTEAFF. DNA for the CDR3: TGTGCCAGCAGCCCGACAGGGGGCGCAGGGCAGAACACTGAAGCTTTCTTT.

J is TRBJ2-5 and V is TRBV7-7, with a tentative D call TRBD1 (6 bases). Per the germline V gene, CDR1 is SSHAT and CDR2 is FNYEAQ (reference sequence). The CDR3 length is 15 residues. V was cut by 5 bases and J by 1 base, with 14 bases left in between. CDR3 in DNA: TGTGCCAGCAGCCAACAGGGTTGGGCCCAAGAGACCCAGTACTTC. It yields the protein CASSQQGWAQETQYF.

The CDR3 loop reads CATSDIGTGNNEQFF. The CDR3 DNA reads as TGTGCCACCAGTGATATAGGGACAGGGAACAATGAGCAGTTCTTC. The rearrangement uses TRBV24-1 and TRBJ2-1; 9 positions agree with TRBD1. CDR3 size: 15 residues. In germline, CDR1 is KGHDR, CDR2 SFDVKD. Germline trimming cut 3 bases from V and 5 bases from J; bases unmatched to any gene: 4.

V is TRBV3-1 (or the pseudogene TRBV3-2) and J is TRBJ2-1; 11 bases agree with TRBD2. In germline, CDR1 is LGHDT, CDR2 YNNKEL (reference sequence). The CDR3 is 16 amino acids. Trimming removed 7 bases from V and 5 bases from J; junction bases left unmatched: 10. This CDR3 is CASTQSGTSGNNEQFF. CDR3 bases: TGTGCCAGCACGCAATCCGGGACTAGCGGCAACAATGAGCAGTTCTTC.

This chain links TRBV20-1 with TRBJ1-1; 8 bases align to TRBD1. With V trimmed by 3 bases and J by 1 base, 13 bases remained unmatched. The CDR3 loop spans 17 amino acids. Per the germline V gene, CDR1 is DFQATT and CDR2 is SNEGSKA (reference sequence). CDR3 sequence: CSASCEDRALGNTEAFF. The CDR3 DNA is TGCAGTGCTAGTTGCGAGGACAGGGCGTTGGGGAACACTGAAGCTTTCTTT.

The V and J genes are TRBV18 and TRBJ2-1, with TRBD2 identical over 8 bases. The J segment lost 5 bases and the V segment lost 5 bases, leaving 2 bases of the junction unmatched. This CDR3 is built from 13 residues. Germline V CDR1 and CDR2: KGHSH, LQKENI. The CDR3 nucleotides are TGTGCCAGCTCAACGGGAGGGGACAATGAGCAGTTCTTC. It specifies CASSTGGDNEQFF.

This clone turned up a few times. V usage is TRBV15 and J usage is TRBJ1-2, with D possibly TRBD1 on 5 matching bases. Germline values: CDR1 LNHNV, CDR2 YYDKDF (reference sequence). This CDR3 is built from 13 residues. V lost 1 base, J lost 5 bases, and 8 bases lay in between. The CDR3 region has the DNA TGTGCCACCAGCAGAGCGGCAGGGTATGGCTACACCTTC. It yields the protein CATSRAAGYGYTF.